In this sample, the clone carrying this T cell receptor (beta chain) turned up a few times. Antigen: not known. Authors of the study amplified TCR beta CDR3 regions from RNA transcripts. Initially, a first-round RT-PCR of the TCR CDR3 employed the HTBI primer set. TCRdb reprocessed the multiplex PCR reads via MiXCR and lists one record per CDR3 protein. The sample yields 300,000 to 500,000 distinct CDR3 sequences, about an eighth seen once. These data originate in a study of T cells in Graves' hyperthyroidism and ophthalmopathy. Study-wide results and limits: It was a median approximately 6 months before onset that the model predicted ophthalmopathy. Ophthalmopathy and stable hyperthyroidism were told apart by a 13 V-J model.

The material sequenced was blood. This TCR came from a man aged 45-65 years with Graves' ophthalmopathy.

The CDR3: CASSETSGNHEQYF. The CDR3 DNA reads TGTGCCAGCAGCGAGACTAGCGGGAACCACGAGCAGTACTTC. The chain joins TRBV3-1 to TRBJ2-7, with 11 bases fitting TRBD2. Germline CDR1 and CDR2: LGHDT and YNNKEL (reference sequence). The CDR3 consists of 14 residues. The trim removed 5 bases at V and 5 bases at J, leaving 5 bases unmatched.